These T cell receptor beta chains were read from a single sample in a study of T and B cells in COVID-19 patients. Each CDR3 protein is one row after TCRdb ran MiXCR on the multiplex PCR reads. This sample yields 15,000 to 20,000 distinct CDR3 sequences, of which roughly 36% are seen a single time; approximately 15% belongs to the top ten. The sequencing sample was made of blood. These receptors were collected from a human donor with active COVID-19. The CDR3 runs from the conserved cysteine through the conserved F or W. Each record gives: V gene, J gene, CDR3 protein.

v_call: TRBV6-6; j_call: TRBJ2-2; cdr3_aa: CASSLTLAGGPRFPGELFF
v_call: TRBV12-3/TRBV12-4; j_call: TRBJ2-2; cdr3_aa: CASRTGAGELFF
v_call: TRBV20-1; j_call: TRBJ2-1; cdr3_aa: CSAMRPGTSGYNEQFF
v_call: TRBV20-1; j_call: TRBJ2-2; cdr3_aa: CSAGDGGRNTGELFF
v_call: TRBV6-1; j_call: TRBJ1-1; cdr3_aa: CATGGGGTEAFF
v_call: TRBV7-9; j_call: TRBJ2-1; cdr3_aa: CASSLVYGGGGHNEQFF
v_call: TRBV19; j_call: TRBJ1-5; cdr3_aa: CASRGPRIPSNQPQHF
v_call: TRBV5-4; j_call: TRBJ1-3; cdr3_aa: CASSLGGQASGNTIYF
v_call: TRBV19; j_call: TRBJ1-2; cdr3_aa: CASSMHGRGPDYGYTF
v_call: TRBV6-2/TRBV6-3; j_call: TRBJ2-3; cdr3_aa: CASSVRFRGTDTQYF
v_call: TRBV5-4; j_call: TRBJ2-7; cdr3_aa: CASSIRAGGPYEQYF
v_call: TRBV5-4; j_call: TRBJ2-2; cdr3_aa: CASSSATSGGNTGELFF
v_call: TRBV7-2; j_call: TRBJ2-1; cdr3_aa: CASSFGPTAYNEQFF
v_call: TRBV13; j_call: TRBJ1-1; cdr3_aa: CASSSYRATEAFF
v_call: TRBV20-1; j_call: TRBJ2-2; cdr3_aa: CSAPAFYPPNTGELFF
v_call: TRBV7-9; j_call: TRBJ2-3; cdr3_aa: CASSGSTDTQYF
v_call: TRBV6-5; j_call: TRBJ1-4; cdr3_aa: CASSYDREKLFF
v_call: TRBV6-2/TRBV6-3; j_call: TRBJ2-2; cdr3_aa: CASSYHTGELFF
v_call: TRBV6-5; j_call: TRBJ1-3; cdr3_aa: CASRPAGNGNTIYF
v_call: TRBV12-3/TRBV12-4; j_call: TRBJ1-3; cdr3_aa: CASSSKRVRAGNTIYF
v_call: TRBV20-1; j_call: TRBJ2-7; cdr3_aa: CSARGGGAYEQYF
v_call: TRBV4-2; j_call: TRBJ2-6; cdr3_aa: CASSQGAGANVLTF
v_call: TRBV19; j_call: TRBJ2-7; cdr3_aa: CASSITGRLEQYF
v_call: TRBV12-3/TRBV12-4; j_call: TRBJ2-5; cdr3_aa: CASSDGIPRGQETQYF
v_call: TRBV6-2/TRBV6-3; j_call: TRBJ1-3; cdr3_aa: CASSYSGRTPGSGNTIYF
v_call: TRBV6-5; j_call: TRBJ2-7; cdr3_aa: CASSEARGAARGYEQYF
v_call: TRBV19; j_call: TRBJ1-2; cdr3_aa: CASSTRSGANYGYTF
v_call: TRBV27; j_call: TRBJ2-3; cdr3_aa: CASSSWTMGDTQYF
v_call: TRBV29-1; j_call: TRBJ2-6; cdr3_aa: CSVLQGAGANVLTF
v_call: TRBV5-5; j_call: TRBJ2-5; cdr3_aa: CASSIRANQETQYF
v_call: TRBV6-5; j_call: TRBJ2-1; cdr3_aa: CASSWDGNNEQFF
v_call: TRBV7-2; j_call: TRBJ1-5; cdr3_aa: CASSVRTGGDQPQHF
v_call: TRBV5-6; j_call: TRBJ1-1; cdr3_aa: CASSTTGTGGTEAFF
v_call: TRBV19; j_call: TRBJ1-5; cdr3_aa: CASSIDRSNQPQHF
v_call: TRBV5-4; j_call: TRBJ2-1; cdr3_aa: CASSLRLAPNEQFF
v_call: TRBV29-1; j_call: TRBJ2-7; cdr3_aa: CSVGTDYEQYF
v_call: TRBV27; j_call: TRBJ1-6; cdr3_aa: CASSLSRGETHNSPLHF
v_call: TRBV18; j_call: TRBJ1-1; cdr3_aa: CASSPREGKNTEAFF
v_call: TRBV27; j_call: TRBJ2-7; cdr3_aa: CASSSPGYEQYF
v_call: TRBV5-4; j_call: TRBJ2-1; cdr3_aa: CASSRKRGHEQFF
v_call: TRBV7-6; j_call: TRBJ2-7; cdr3_aa: CASSTPPPGLAGGLREQYF
v_call: TRBV6-5; j_call: TRBJ2-1; cdr3_aa: CASSGPSWGNEQFF
v_call: TRBV18; j_call: TRBJ2-7; cdr3_aa: CASSPVGGDEQYF
v_call: TRBV13; j_call: TRBJ1-5; cdr3_aa: CASSYSGTGGNQPQHF
v_call: TRBV6-5; j_call: TRBJ1-6; cdr3_aa: CASSIRRTNNSPLHF
v_call: TRBV6-5; j_call: TRBJ2-3; cdr3_aa: CASRGTGGGKDTQYF
v_call: TRBV6-5; j_call: TRBJ2-7; cdr3_aa: CASSYSSGTGTYEQYF
v_call: TRBV6-1; j_call: TRBJ2-2; cdr3_aa: CASSRHWGGQTNTGELFF
v_call: TRBV27; j_call: TRBJ2-3; cdr3_aa: CASSTGLAGGHTDTQYF
v_call: TRBV12-3/TRBV12-4; j_call: TRBJ1-4; cdr3_aa: CASSLRDNKEKLFF
v_call: TRBV5-1; j_call: TRBJ1-2; cdr3_aa: CASSLDRLGYTF
v_call: TRBV7-4; j_call: TRBJ2-7; cdr3_aa: CASSSDRTSGYEQYF
v_call: TRBV13; j_call: TRBJ1-1; cdr3_aa: CASSLAGHYEAFF
v_call: TRBV27; j_call: TRBJ2-3; cdr3_aa: CSSSLSLIWGSDTDTQYF
v_call: TRBV27; j_call: TRBJ1-2; cdr3_aa: CASSYQGTYGYTF
v_call: TRBV27; j_call: TRBJ2-5; cdr3_aa: CASTPLLPQGGSQETQYF
v_call: TRBV6-6; j_call: TRBJ2-3; cdr3_aa: CASSYSAADTQYF
v_call: TRBV20-1; j_call: TRBJ2-1; cdr3_aa: CSARGGWSSYNEQFF